The T cell receptor (beta chain) described here comes from a study of OX40 agonist ivuxolimab in advanced cancers. Germline CDR1 is SGHKS and CDR2 is YYEKEE (reference sequence). V lost 0 bases to trimming and J lost 2 bases, with 3 bases between them. This CDR3 contains 13 residues. This clone was seen a few times. Sequenced by immunoSEQ multiplex PCR; TCRdb stores in-frame clones only, minus some. The repertoire holds 100,000 to 150,000 clones, around 92% seen once, with roughly 0.8% in the top ten. The sample was CD4+ or CD8+ T cells sorted from blood, taken in a trial of the OX40 agonist ivuxolimab. This clonotype was obtained from an adult with an advanced solid tumor such as melanoma, head and neck, liver or kidney cancer. The rearrangement links TRBV5-5 to TRBJ1-5; D is ambiguous. The CDR3 nucleotides are TGTGCCAGCAGCTTGGACGGCAATCAGCCCCAGCATTTT. Its protein is CASSLDGNQPQHF.